Included here is one T cell receptor (beta chain) sequence, with context. No antigen is known for it. At one end, the junction sequence differs from germline, possibly due to a read error. TCRdb re-analysed the 5' RACE reads in MiXCR, keeping a single row per CDR3 protein. The sample lists hundreds of thousands of distinct CDR3 sequences; approximately 12% were seen once. This specimen belongs to a study of T cells after yellow fever vaccination. CDR1 and CDR2 from the germline V gene are DFQATT and SNEGSKA (reference sequence). The CDR3 is 16 amino acids. Study observations and caveats: Across the CD4 and CD8 compartments, a small share of clonotypes was present in both. Within FACS-sorted repertoires, abundant clonotypes contaminating from the bulk population could be present. Compared with primary, the secondary response was weaker and peaked at day 5, not 15.

The sample was PBMCs, taken on the day of the yellow fever booster vaccination. The clonotype was recovered from a man younger than 45 who received the YFV17D yellow fever vaccine. The gene calls are TRBV20-1 and TRBJ2-1; 16 positions match TRBD2. CDR3 DNA: TGCTGTGCTAGCTCTGGGACTAGCGGGAGGGCCCCTGAGCAGTTCTTC. It codes for CCASSGTSGRAPEQFF.